This T cell receptor beta chain was observed in a study of blood T cells in healthy people across ages (dated by TCRdb to about 2015). Study-wide context: Template switching captured roughly one uniquely barcoded TCR beta cDNA molecule per two T cells in model experiments. Using the same blood draw, the study looked at two additional independent replicas of 1 million unique cDNA reads for two donors, one aged 18 to 30 and the other aged 80 or older. The donors were divided into four age groups: young (average around 15 years), middle-aged (about 41), aged (approximately 62) and long-lived (roughly 82). Using deep sequencing normalized with unique cDNA molecular identifiers, the study measured how TCR beta repertoire diversity changes with age. General conclusions and limits of the study: Estimates of total diversity based on one million sequenced T cells were considered lower bounds and underestimates. Because the CMV infection status of the donors was unknown, age-related changes in expanded clonotypes may potentially have been confounded. Conclusive comparison of naive and antigen-experienced compartments was prevented by the profiling of bulk unsorted PBMCs. Observed TCR beta diversity per million T cells fell roughly linearly with age, and a significant reduction was already apparent by age around 40. Compared with the aged group, the long-lived group had more naive CD4+ T cells, fewer expanded clones and increased TCR diversity, suggesting age selection. The percentage of naive T cells measured by flow cytometry correlated strongly with observed TCR beta diversity.

This clonotype appeared a few times. No cognate antigen has been identified for it. No qualities accompany the bases; no much larger clone lies one base away. The donors were about 40 Caucasian individuals from Russia, aged 6 to 90 years, who were systemically healthy. Ten milliliters of peripheral blood were drawn from each donor into EDTA-treated Vacutainer tubes. PBMCs were isolated by Ficoll-Paque density-gradient centrifugation, with at least 6 million obtained per sample. Total RNA, at least 6 micrograms per sample, was extracted from PBMCs with Trizol reagent. Naive CD45RAhigh/CD27high T cell percentages were measured by flow cytometry on a PBMC aliquot from every donor. Library preparation used 5' RACE. TCRdb records Illumina HiSeq 2500 as the sequencer. A second PCR of roughly 6 to 11 cycles was run with a J-beta primer mix and a sample-barcoded 5' primer. A template-switch 5' adaptor carrying 12 random nucleotides introduced a unique molecular identifier onto each TCR beta cDNA molecule. Each sample yielded at least 2.5 million CDR3-containing paired-end reads. The Mint cDNA synthesis kit, primed by a TRBC-specific oligonucleotide, was used to synthesize first-strand cDNA from all RNA. All cDNA was treated with uracil-DNA glycosylase and then went through a first 18-cycle PCR with the universal primers M1SS and BC2_uni_R. The authors processed their data as follows. Normalization of each sample was performed by random selection of 1 million high-quality reads, each carrying a distinct molecular identifier. Reads with shared molecular identifiers were discarded instead of being binned into consensus sequences. CDR3 identification, clonotype clustering and error correction used MiTCR with a Q25 quality threshold and the strictest error-elimination algorithm. A nonparametric unseen species model with Euler transformation was used to estimate a lower bound on total TCR beta diversity. TCRdb redid the processing of the public reads, applying fastp at Q25 and MiXCR, and retained in-frame beta chains. Entries that share a CDR3 protein sequence are merged under the most common genes and DNA. The V and J calls, along with clone size, are taken from TCRdb and not from the paper's own processing. Here the sample has some 890,000 distinct CDR3 sequences; 25% to 30% occur a single time. Jointly, the top ten make up roughly a tenth of the sample.

The same data also contributed to another study, on T cells of mothers and their children. As that second paper reports: Donors were nine systemically healthy Caucasian individuals: three mothers and their six children. cDNA synthesis used all of the extracted RNA, with 1.5 ug of RNA in each 15 ul reaction. Sample barcodes and 2-4 random nucleotides were added via the M1S primer in the second PCR. More than 9 million TCR beta CDR3 reads were obtained from each mother, and some 3.2 million reads were obtained from each child. TCR recombination output is similarly shaped by thymic selection in related and unrelated pairs, with a minor effect exerted by inherited differences. Normalized repertoire overlap was always found to be slightly, but never significantly, higher in related mother-child pairs than in unrelated mother-child pairs. No persistent microchimeric T cell clones were detected, at a sensitivity of approximately 110 clones per million clonotypes. In the study, deep NGS was used to compare the TCR beta repertoires of mothers and children, and features distinguishing related mother-child pairs from unrelated individuals were sought. The mean age was roughly 44 +/- 4 years for the mothers and 11 +/- 4 years for the children. Libraries were sequenced on Illumina HiSeq 2000 with 100+100 nt paired-end reads after adapter ligation with NEBNext reagents. Mother and child libraries were prepared a month apart and sequenced in separate runs to prevent cross-contamination. For each donor, between roughly 450,000 and 2,200,000 distinct TCR beta clonotypes were identified. Naive TCR beta clonotypes were estimated from low-frequency clonotypes matched to each donor's FACS-determined naive share, without sorting.

The sample taken for sequencing was blood. This receptor was obtained from a woman between 35 and 50 years old in good health.

The base sequence is TGTGCCAGCAGTTTTTGGGACAGGATCAACGAGCAGTACTTC. It is translated as CASSFWDRINEQYF. The sequence is built from TRBV28 and TRBJ2-7; TRBD1 matches 8 bases in the middle. Sequences MDHEN (CDR1) and SYDVKM (CDR2) are obtained from the germline V gene. Including cysteine and phenylalanine, the CDR3 has 14 amino acids. The sequence is cut down to CDR3 DNA, 42 bases in frame from base 1. For this chain, trimming is 3 bases at the V end and 5 bases at the J end, and the number of junction bases without a gene match is 6.